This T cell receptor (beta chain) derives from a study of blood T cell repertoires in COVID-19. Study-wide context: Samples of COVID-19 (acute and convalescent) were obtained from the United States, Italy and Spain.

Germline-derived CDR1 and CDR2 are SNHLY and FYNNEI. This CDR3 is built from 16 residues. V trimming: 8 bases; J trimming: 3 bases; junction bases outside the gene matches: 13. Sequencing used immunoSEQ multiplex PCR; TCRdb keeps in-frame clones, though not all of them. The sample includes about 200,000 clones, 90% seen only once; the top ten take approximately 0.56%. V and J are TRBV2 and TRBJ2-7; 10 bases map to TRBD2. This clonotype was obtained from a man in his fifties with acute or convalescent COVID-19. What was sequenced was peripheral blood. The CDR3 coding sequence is TGTGCCAGCCTAGCGGGAGTAAAGAGGGGGAACTACGAGCAGTACTTC. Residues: CASLAGVKRGNYEQYF.